The clone carrying this TCR beta chain has more than one count but fewer than ten. The protocol was immunoSEQ multiplex PCR, while the TCRdb copy is restricted to in-frame clones and leaves out a portion. Among approximately 760,000 clones, 70% to 90% were seen once, and the ten largest hold about 0.011%. Germline lookup yields CDR1 LNHNV and CDR2 YYDKDF (reference sequence). V was clipped by 0 bases and J by 7 bases, with 21 bases between them. The CDR3 loop spans 18 amino acids. This record comes from a study of shared T cell receptors in the human thymus. This sample also belongs to another study, concerning human thymus T cells. That source notes: Corrective surgery for congenital heart defects was being performed on the healthy Finnish infants who served as donors. Resections obtained during corrective heart surgery supplied the thymus tissue. Apparent bias marked the V and J gene usage of thymic and blood repertoires. Related work showed strongly overlapping thymic repertoires across unrelated individuals.

The sequence was collected from a girl less than two years old with a congenital heart defect. Sequencing input: thymocytes. The chain couples TRBV15 to TRBJ2-2; tentative D call: TRBD2 (6 bases). The CDR3 DNA sequence: TGTGCCACCAGCAGAGATCGTTGGGGGTTAGGGGAGGACGGGGAGCTGTTTTTT. Encoded protein: CATSRDRWGLGEDGELFF.